The 4 T cell receptor beta chains given below trace back to one sample, sequenced in a study of blood T cell repertoires in COVID-19. Here immunoSEQ multiplex PCR was the method, and the copy in TCRdb shows in-frame clones only, minus some. The data hold 120,000 to 150,000 clones, with over 70% observed a single time. Specimen: peripheral blood. These receptors originate from a man over 45 with active or convalescent COVID-19.

The gene calls are TRBV5-6 and TRBJ1-4, with D hard to call. This CDR3 is 15 amino acids long. The V end was cut by 1 base, the J end by 3 bases, with 10 bases between. From germline, CDR1 is SGHDT and CDR2 YYEEEE. The CDR3 DNA sequence: TGTGCCAGCAGCTTGTGGACGGAGGCTAATGAAAAACTGTTTTTT. This sequence encodes CASSLWTEANEKLFF.

This clone came up once. Germline is not matched at one junction end, which may reflect a read error. This chain joins TRBV11-3 and TRBJ1-4; D remains ambiguous. Germline V gene data show CDR1 as SGHNT and CDR2 as YENEEA. The length of the CDR3 is 14 residues. CDR3 DNA: TGTGCCGGCAGCCCCCCTGCGGGGAATGAAAAACTGTTTTTT. Translated, it gives CAGSPPAGNEKLFF.

The chain employs TRBV9 and TRBJ1-1; D remains ambiguous. The CDR3 extends over 13 amino acids. V lost 4 bases and J lost 5, with 12 bases in between. The germline V gene has CDR1 SGDLS and CDR2 YYNGEE. The CDR3: CASSLYSRTEAFF. CDR3 sequence (DNA): TGTGCCAGCAGCTTATATTCGAGGACTGAAGCTTTCTTT. Filled out from reference TRBV9 and TRBJ1-1, the complete variable domain reads DSGVTQTPKHLITATGQRVTLRCSPRSGDLSVYWYQQSLDQGLQFLIQYYNGEERAKGNILERFSAQQFPDLHSELNLSSLELGDSALYFCASSLYSRTEAFFGQGTRLTVV.

The chain has TRBV27 and TRBJ2-5; a weak D match, TRBD2 (5 bases). Trimming shortened V by 1 base and J by 1 base, and 7 bases separated the two germline ends. The CDR3 sequence is 14 residues long. CDR1 and CDR2 from the germline V gene are MNHEY and SMNVEV (reference sequence). The CDR3, as DNA: TGTGCCAGCAGTTTATTGGGGAGCCAAGAGACCCAGTACTTC. Translating gives CASSLLGSQETQYF.